This T cell receptor (beta chain) was captured in a study of spatial heterogeneity in lung cancer. TCRdb recomputed calls from the 5' RACE reads with MiXCR, one row per CDR3 protein. This table has 85,000 to 100,000 distinct CDR3 sequences, around 12% appearing once. J was trimmed by 3 bases and V by 6 bases; bases with no gene match: 10. The CDR3 is made up of 16 amino acids. The time point: sample taken at primary tumor resection. TCRs were sequenced from unsorted whole RNA of tumor, nontumor lung or PBMC. There were some 76 donors, all of them untreated patients with early-stage non-small cell lung cancer. This clonotype was observed a handful of times.

Sequences were derived from PBMCs, sampled at surgery. This chain joins TRBV12-3 or TRBV12-4 and TRBJ2-7, with TRBD2 identical over 11 bases. The source of this sequence is a male donor with early-stage non-small cell lung cancer. DNA for the CDR3: TGTGCCAGCAGCCAGGGGACTAGCGGCAACCACTACGAGCAGTACTTC. Translating gives CASSQGTSGNHYEQYF.